Listed below are T cell receptor beta chains from one sample, sequenced in a study of a mutant IDH1 vaccine in newly diagnosed glioma. Produced via immunoSEQ multiplex PCR; TCRdb's table is partial and in-frame only. The data contain tens of thousands of clones, about four fifths of them singletons. These receptors are not linked to any known antigen. The sequencing here drew on PBMCs, taken from a glioma patient whose treatment included an IDH1 peptide vaccine. The receptors shown here come from a man aged 50 to 60 with glioma. The CDR3 runs from the conserved cysteine through the conserved F or W. D genes are given only for firm matches. The size entry is marked missing in some rows and otherwise reads once, few, many or a size class.

abundance,v_gene,j_gene,d_gene,CDR3nt,CDR3aa
.,TRBV4-1,TRBJ2-1,.,TGCGCCAGCAGCCAAGAGATCAGCAGCACCGGGGCCTCCAATGAGCAGTTCTTC,CASSQEISSTGASNEQFF
.,TRBV9,TRBJ2-1,.,TGTGCCAGCAGCGCCCCTCCCAGGGGAGATGAGCAGTTCTTC,CASSAPPRGDEQFF
.,TRBV2,TRBJ1-5,.,TGTGCCAGCAGGGGGTATAGCAATCAGCCCCAGCATTTT,CASRGYSNQPQHF
.,TRBV2,TRBJ2-7,TRBD2,TGTGCCAGCAGTGAAAGGGCGGGAGGATACGAGCAGTACTTC,CASSERAGGYEQYF
few,TRBV6-5,TRBJ1-1,.,TGTGCCAGCAGGCTTAGCAGGAACACTGAAGCTTTCTTT,CASRLSRNTEAFF
.,TRBV4-3,TRBJ2-5,.,TGCGCCAGCAGCCAAGATCAGAGACAGCAAGAGACCCAGTACTTC,CASSQDQRQQETQYF
.,TRBV30,TRBJ1-2,.,TGTGCCCACCAAGGGGGGCGCGGCTATGGCTACACCTTC,CAHQGGRGYGYTF
.,TRBV9,TRBJ2-7,.,TGTGCCAGCAGCGTAGAAGGTAGCTCCTACGAGCAGTACTTC,CASSVEGSSYEQYF
.,TRBV19,TRBJ2-7,.,TGTGCCAGCGGGGATCCAAATACTTACGAGCAGTACTTC,CASGDPNTYEQYF
.,TRBV7-2,TRBJ1-2,.,TGTGCCAGCAGGAGGGGGGGCGAAGGCTATGGCTACACCTTC,CASRRGGEGYGYTF
.,TRBV2,TRBJ1-5,.,TGTGCCAGCACCGCCGAGGGTTATAGCAATCAGCCCCAGCATTTT,CASTAEGYSNQPQHF
.,TRBV29-1,TRBJ1-1,.,TGCAGCGTTCGGCCACTTCTAACTGAAGCTTTCTTT,CSVRPLLTEAFF
few,TRBV4-1,TRBJ2-7,.,TGCGCCAGCAGCCAATTTCGCCGGGACGGGGGCTACGAGCAGTACTTC,CASSQFRRDGGYEQYF
.,TRBV6-1,TRBJ2-7,.,TGTGCCAGCAGTGAAGTGGATGGGGCCTACTCCTACGAGCAGTACTTC,CASSEVDGAYSYEQYF
.,TRBV15,TRBJ1-3,.,TGTGCCACCAGCAGAGACAGGGCAACTGGAAACACCATATATTTT,CATSRDRATGNTIYF
few,TRBV20-1,TRBJ1-1,.,TGCAGTGCCTGGGCCCGCACTGAAGCTTTCTTT,CSAWARTEAFF
.,TRBV4-2,TRBJ2-1,.,TGTGCCAGCAGCCAAGAAGCCTTCGAATCCTACAATGAGCAGTTCTTC,CASSQEAFESYNEQFF
few,TRBV5-1,TRBJ1-2,TRBD1,TGCGCCAGCAGCTTGGACGGGACAGGACCCTATGGCTACACCTTC,CASSLDGTGPYGYTF
.,TRBV9,TRBJ2-3,.,TGTGCCAGCAGCCCCCAGATCACAGATACGCAGTATTTT,CASSPQITDTQYF
.,TRBV9,TRBJ2-1,TRBD1,TGTGCCAGCAGCGTAGGCGGGACAGGGTACGATGAGCAGTTCTTC,CASSVGGTGYDEQFF
few,TRBV4-1,TRBJ2-1,TRBD2,TGCGCCAGCAGCCAAGATCAAGCGGGGGGACGCAATGAGCAGTTCTTC,CASSQDQAGGRNEQFF
.,TRBV19,TRBJ2-2,.,TGTGCCAGTGCCACCCCGTGGACCGGGGAGCTGTTTTTT,CASATPWTGELFF
.,TRBV5-4,TRBJ2-2,.,TGTGCCAGCAGACGAGGGACGCCGGACACCGGGGAGCTGTTTTTT,CASRRGTPDTGELFF
.,TRBV6-1,TRBJ2-3,TRBD2,TGTGCCAGCAGTGTAGCGGGGGGCACAGATACGCAGTATTTT,CASSVAGGTDTQYF
.,TRBV29-1,TRBJ2-1,TRBD2,TGCAGCGCGAAAAAGGGGCTAGCGGGGCTCTTGCAGTTCTTC,CSAKKGLAGLLQFF
.,TRBV15,TRBJ1-5,.,TGTGCCACCAGCAGAGATCTTGGGGGTACTCAGCCCCAGCATTTT,CATSRDLGGTQPQHF